This T cell receptor (beta chain) was retrieved from a study of T cell responses to AZD1222 COVID-19 vaccine. Points from the study as a whole: Most donors were white British and more were female, and clonal diversity was possibly underestimated.

This clone has just a few counts. Its antigen is unknown. The CDR3 is 14 residues long. With 0 bases clipped from V and 4 bases from J, the junction kept 2 bases outside the gene matches. The germline V gene encodes CDR1 SGHTA and CDR2 FQGNSA. TCRdb's table, derived via immunoSEQ multiplex PCR, lists solely in-frame clones and lacks some. The table lists 95,000 to 150,000 clones, roughly 84% of them singletons, with approximately 10% in the top ten. V is TRBV7-2 and J is TRBJ2-7; 8 bases agree with TRBD2. The sequence came from an adult in good health. The material was peripheral blood, obtained on day 0 of AZD1222 vaccination. CDR3 nucleotide sequence: TGTGCCAGCAGCTTAGCAGCGGGGGTATACGAGCAGTACTTC. Translated: CASSLAAGVYEQYF.